The 20 T cell receptor beta chains presented below share a single source sample, sequenced in a study of PD-1 blockade in classical Hodgkin lymphoma. The data were produced by immunoSEQ multiplex PCR, yet TCRdb's version contains in-frame clones alone and is incomplete. Altogether more than 12,000 clones are present, roughly nine tenths being singletons, with the ten largest covering approximately 17%. Specified time point: cycle 4 day 1 (C4D1), after 6 weeks of nivolumab. The patients all showed relapse after autologous stem cell transplantation, while their brentuximab vedotin exposure varied. It was by magnetic negative selection that CD8+ T cells were isolated from thawed PBMCs. Sample: CD8+ T cells from blood, taken before the fourth cycle of nivolumab. All receptors derive from a human donor with classical Hodgkin lymphoma.

This chain uses TRBV13 with TRBJ2-3; D tentatively reads TRBD1 or TRBD2 (5 bases each). V lost 5 bases to trimming and J lost 5 bases, with 8 bases between them. This CDR3 is 12 amino acids long. Looked up from germline, CDR1 is PRHDT and CDR2 is FYEKMQ (reference sequence). The CDR3 spells CASSRGEDTQYF. The CDR3 coding sequence is TGTGCCAGCAGCCGAGGGGAAGATACGCAGTATTTT.

The CDR3 sequence is CASSFSYGYTF. The CDR3, as DNA: TGTGCCAGTAGTTTCAGTTATGGCTACACCTTC. The rearrangement uses TRBV19 and TRBJ1-2; D remains unclear. The CDR3 consists of 11 residues. V was pared by 5 bases and J by 5 bases, with 6 bases between. In germline, CDR1 is LNHDA, CDR2 SQIVND (reference sequence).

The chain couples TRBV10-3 to TRBJ2-3; D tentatively reads TRBD1 or TRBD2 (5 bases each). The V end lost 6 bases, the J end lost 4 bases, and 8 bases lay between the germline ends. Germline CDR1 is ENHRY and CDR2 is SYGVKD. The CDR3 totals 12 residues. The CDR3 is CAIRGEPDTQYF. As DNA, the CDR3 is TGTGCCATCAGGGGGGAACCAGATACGCAGTATTTT.

The V call is TRBV9, the J call TRBJ2-1, with 10 bases matching TRBD2. J was trimmed by 7 bases and V by 0 bases; bases with no gene match: 13. Germline CDR1 SGDLS, CDR2 YYNGEE. The CDR3 has 18 residues. CDR3 nucleotides: TGTGCCAGCAGCGTAGGGTATATGAGCGGGGGGGCAGGGAATGAGCAGTTCTTC. Translated, it gives CASSVGYMSGGAGNEQFF.

The chain uses TRBV27 and TRBJ2-7, with TRBD1 as a possible D gene (6 bases). CDR1 and CDR2 (germline): MNHEY, SMNVEV (reference sequence). V was cut by 0 bases and J by 4 bases, with 7 bases left in between. The CDR3 is made up of 13 amino acids. CDR3 region: CASSLSRGYEQYF. CDR3 bases: TGTGCCAGCAGTTTATCGAGGGGGTACGAGCAGTACTTC.

The CDR3 sequence is CASSLATGKMQPQHF. CDR3 sequence (DNA): TGTGCCAGCAGCTTGGCCACAGGGAAGATGCAGCCCCAGCATTTT. The chain combines TRBV5-6 with TRBJ1-5; possibly TRBD1 for D (6 bases). Between the trimmed V and J ends, which lost 0 bases and 7 bases, there was a span of 14 bases. Germline V gives CDR1 SGHDT, CDR2 YYEEEE. This CDR3 region has 15 residues. Drawing the rest from reference TRBV5-6 and TRBJ1-5, the complete variable domain is DAGVTQSPTHLIKTRGQQVTLRCSPKSGHDTVSWYQQALGQGPQFIFQYYEEEERQRGNFPDRFSGHQFPNYSSELNVNALLLGDSALYLCASSLATGKMQPQHFGDGTRLSIL.

The V call is TRBV7-9, the J call TRBJ2-7; 11 nucleotides agree with TRBD2. The CDR3 contains 18 residues. The V gene end was trimmed by 3 bases and the J gene end by 0 bases; junction bases not matched to a gene: 10. Germline CDR1 is SEHNR and CDR2 is FQNEAQ (reference sequence). This CDR3 reads CASSFGLAGGKSSYEQYF. Here the CDR3 DNA reads TGTGCCAGCAGCTTCGGGCTAGCGGGGGGTAAAAGCTCCTACGAGCAGTACTTC.

The V gene is TRBV5-5, the J gene TRBJ1-1, with a tentative D call TRBD1 (5 bases). CDR1 and CDR2 from the germline V gene are SGHKS and YYEKEE (reference sequence). This CDR3 region has 14 residues. The ends were cut back, 2 bases at V and 4 bases at J, with 12 bases in the middle. The DNA of the CDR3 is TGTGCCAGCAGCTTACCCCAGGGCCCCACTGAAGCTTTCTTT. This encodes CASSLPQGPTEAFF.

This chain joins TRBV7-6 and TRBJ2-5; TRBD2 might be the D (6 bases). Germline lookup yields CDR1 SGHVS and CDR2 FNYEAQ. Trimming shortened V by 4 bases and J by 5 bases, and 11 bases separated the two germline ends. The length of the CDR3 is 13 residues. The CDR3 nucleotides are TGTGCCAGCAGCTATGGGGCGGGGGAGACCCAGTACTTC. Amino acids: CASSYGAGETQYF. Combining the CDR3 with reference TRBV7-6 and TRBJ2-5 gives the whole variable domain GAGVSQSPRYKVTKRGQDVALRCDPISGHVSLYWYRQALGQGPEFLTYFNYEAQQDKSGLPNDRFSAERPEGSISTLTIQRTEQRDSAMYRCASSYGAGETQYFGPGTRLLVL.

This chain connects TRBV19 to TRBJ2-3; D possibly corresponds to TRBD2 (6 bases). This CDR3 region has 14 residues. Per the germline V gene, CDR1 is LNHDA and CDR2 is SQIVND (reference sequence). The V end was cut by 4 bases, the J end by 3 bases, with 11 bases between. The CDR3 spells CASSSGDWTDTQYF. The CDR3 bases are TGTGCCAGTAGTAGCGGGGACTGGACAGATACGCAGTATTTT.

The rearrangement joins TRBV19 to TRBJ1-4; no firm D call. Germline V CDR1 and CDR2: LNHDA, SQIVND (reference sequence). The CDR3 extends over 15 amino acids. V lost 5 bases to trimming and J lost 0 bases, with 10 bases between them. CDR3 region: CASSHTTATNEKLFF. Written as DNA, the CDR3 is TGTGCCAGTAGTCACACAACTGCAACTAATGAAAAACTGTTTTTT.

V gene TRBV5-3 combines with J gene TRBJ2-7, with D perhaps TRBD2 (5 bases). TRBV5-3 is reported as an ORF; its role is uncertain. Trimming removed 8 bases at V and 0 bases at J, with 9 bases between. The CDR3 runs to 12 residues. CDR3 sequence (DNA): TGTGCCAGCAGCGGCGGCTCCTACGAGCAGTACTTC. Translation gives CASSGGSYEQYF.

The J gene is TRBJ2-3, the V gene TRBV21-1. TRBV21-1 is marked as a pseudogene. The CDR3 sequence is 15 residues long. The CDR3 loop reads CASGRWQADADTQYF. The CDR3 DNA follows: TGTGCCAGCGGCCGGTGGCAGGCGGACGCAGATACGCAGTATTTT.

V usage is TRBV4-1 and J usage is TRBJ1-1; D ambiguous. Trimming pared 1 base from V and 10 bases from J, leaving 7 bases between. CDR3 length: 11 residues. The germline CDR1 and CDR2 sequences are MGHRA and YSYEKL. The CDR3 is CASSQGLVAFF. The CDR3 region has the DNA TGCGCCAGCAGCCAAGGGTTGGTAGCTTTCTTT.

The V and J genes are TRBV5-5 and TRBJ2-7; TRBD1 matches 10 bases. Germline V gives CDR1 SGHKS, CDR2 YYEKEE (reference sequence). After removal of 6 bases from V and 2 bases from J, the junction contained 2 bases not matched to a gene. The CDR3 has 13 residues. The CDR3 coding sequence is TGTGCCAGCAAAGGGACAGGGGCCTACGAGCAGTACTTC. It yields the protein CASKGTGAYEQYF.

The chain uses TRBV5-1 and TRBJ2-5; maybe TRBD1 (5 bases). Judging by the DNA end, TRBJ2-7 fits better; the J call may be wrong. This CDR3 contains 15 residues. Germline V gives CDR1 SGHRS, CDR2 YFSETQ. CDR3 sequence reads: CASSYSTANFYEQYF. Here the CDR3 DNA reads TGCGCCAGCAGCTACTCGACAGCTAACTTCTACGAGCAGTACTTC.

This rearrangement joins TRBV5-5 to TRBJ2-5; D possibly uses TRBD1 or TRBD2 (7 bases each). This CDR3 region has 16 residues. CDR1 SGHKS and CDR2 YYEKEE come from the germline V gene (reference sequence). Deletions cut 4 bases from V and 4 bases from J, with 20 bases between. The CDR3 DNA follows: TGTGCCAGCAGCCACCCCAGGGGGGGGGCGGGAGAGACCCAGTACTTC. Translation gives CASSHPRGGAGETQYF. Full variable domain (missing parts from reference TRBV5-5 and TRBJ2-5): DAGVTQSPTHLIKTRGQQVTLRCSPISGHKSVSWYQQVLGQGPQFIFQYYEKEERGRGNFPDRFSARQFPNYSSELNVNALLLGDSALYLCASSHPRGGAGETQYFGPGTRLLVL.

The V and J genes are TRBV7-9 and TRBJ1-4; the D gene is possibly TRBD1 (5 bases). The CDR3 is made up of 16 amino acids. Trimming left V 2 bases short and J 6 bases short, with 16 bases between. From germline, CDR1 is SEHNR and CDR2 FQNEAQ (reference sequence). In DNA form, the CDR3 reads TGTGCCAGCAGCTTAACCCGTGGGACGTGGTATGAAAAACTGTTTTTT. It codes for CASSLTRGTWYEKLFF.

V is TRBV7-9 and J is TRBJ2-7; no reliable D call. This CDR3 has 14 residues. V was clipped by 1 base and J by 2 bases, with 9 bases between them. The germline gives CDR1 SEHNR, CDR2 FQNEAQ (reference sequence). The CDR3 DNA sequence: TGTGCCAGCAGCTTAGACGTCTCGGCCTACGAGCAGTACTTC. Amino acids: CASSLDVSAYEQYF.

The genes are TRBV7-9 and TRBJ2-1, with D perhaps TRBD1 (6 bases). Germline CDR1 SEHNR, CDR2 FQNEAQ (reference sequence). This CDR3 comprises 15 residues. Deletions cut 2 bases from V and 5 bases from J, with 13 bases between. Here the CDR3 reads CASSLPAGANNEQFF. CDR3 nucleotides: TGTGCCAGCAGCTTACCGGCAGGGGCCAACAATGAGCAGTTCTTC.